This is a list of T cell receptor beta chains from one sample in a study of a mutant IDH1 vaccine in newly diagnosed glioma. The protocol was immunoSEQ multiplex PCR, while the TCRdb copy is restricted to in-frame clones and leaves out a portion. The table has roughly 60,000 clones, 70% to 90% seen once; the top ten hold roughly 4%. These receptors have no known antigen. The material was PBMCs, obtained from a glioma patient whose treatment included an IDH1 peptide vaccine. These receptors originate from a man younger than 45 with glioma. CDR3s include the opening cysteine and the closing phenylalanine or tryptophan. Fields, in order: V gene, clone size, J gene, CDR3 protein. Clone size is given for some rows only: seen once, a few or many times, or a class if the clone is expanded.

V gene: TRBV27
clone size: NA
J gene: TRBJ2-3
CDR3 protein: CASSRPEGSTDTQYF

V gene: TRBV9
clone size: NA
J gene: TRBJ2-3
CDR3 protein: CASSRSGENTDTQYF

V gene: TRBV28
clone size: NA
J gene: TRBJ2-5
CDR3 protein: CASSPQRGGRETQYF

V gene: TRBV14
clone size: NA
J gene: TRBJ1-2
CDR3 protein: CASSEGVGMGGVGYTF

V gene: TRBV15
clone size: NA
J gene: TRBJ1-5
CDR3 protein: CATSRKSNQPQHF

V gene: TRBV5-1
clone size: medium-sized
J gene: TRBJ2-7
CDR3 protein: CASSLVVSPYEQYF

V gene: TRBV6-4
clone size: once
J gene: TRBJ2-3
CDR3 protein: CASSEIAGGTDTQYF

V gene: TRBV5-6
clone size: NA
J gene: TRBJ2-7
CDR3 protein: CASSQAGQGYYEQYF

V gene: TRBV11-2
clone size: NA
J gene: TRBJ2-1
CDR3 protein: CASSLSYNEQFF

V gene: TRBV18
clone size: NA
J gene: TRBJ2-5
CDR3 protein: CASSPLTGKETQYF

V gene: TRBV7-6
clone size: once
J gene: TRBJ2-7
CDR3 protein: CASSLEALAREQYF

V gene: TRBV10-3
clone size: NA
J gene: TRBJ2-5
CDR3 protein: CASNLPPGETQYF

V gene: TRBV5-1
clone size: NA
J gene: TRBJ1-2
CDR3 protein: CASSPRQGANYGYTF

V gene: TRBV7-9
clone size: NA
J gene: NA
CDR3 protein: CASSRTGFYEQYF

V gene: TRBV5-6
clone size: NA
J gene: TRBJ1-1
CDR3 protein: CASSPFVGNTEAFF

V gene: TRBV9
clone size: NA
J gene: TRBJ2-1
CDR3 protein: CASSGGRGAYNEQFF

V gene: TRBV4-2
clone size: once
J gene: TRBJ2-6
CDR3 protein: CASSLETLGGRDSGANVLTF

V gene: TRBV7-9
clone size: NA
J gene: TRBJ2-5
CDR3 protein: CASSLGQGNEETQYF

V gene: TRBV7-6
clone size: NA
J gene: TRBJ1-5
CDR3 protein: CASTSNRDNSNQPQHF

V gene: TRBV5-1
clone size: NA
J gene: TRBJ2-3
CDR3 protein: CASRPGPSTDTQYF

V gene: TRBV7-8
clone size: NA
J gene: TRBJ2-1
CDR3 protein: CASSPGTGNNEQFF

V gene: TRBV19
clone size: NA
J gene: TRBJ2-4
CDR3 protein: CASSIGGVGNIQYF

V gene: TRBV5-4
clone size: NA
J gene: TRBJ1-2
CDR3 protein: CASSPVGFPIGYTF

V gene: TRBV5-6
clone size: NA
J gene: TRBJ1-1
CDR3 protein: CASSFLGMNTEAFF

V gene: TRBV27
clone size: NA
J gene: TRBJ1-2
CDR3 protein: CASSFRGRTGGLLGYGYTF

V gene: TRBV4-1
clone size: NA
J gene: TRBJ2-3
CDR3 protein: CASSRASGGSTDTQYF

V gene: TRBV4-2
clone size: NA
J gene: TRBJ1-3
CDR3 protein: CASSRPPMASGGNTIYF

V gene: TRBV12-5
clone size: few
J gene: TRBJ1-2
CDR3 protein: CASGPAQGYGYTF

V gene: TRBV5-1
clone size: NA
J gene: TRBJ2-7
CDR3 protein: CASSPQTGVAYEQYF

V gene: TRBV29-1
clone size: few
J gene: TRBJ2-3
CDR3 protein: CSVRDRGRRDTQYF

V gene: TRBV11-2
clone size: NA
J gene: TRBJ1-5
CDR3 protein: CASSPTGGNQPQHF

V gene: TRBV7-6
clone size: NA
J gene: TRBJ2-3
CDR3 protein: CASSLGPGASGGRGTDTQYF

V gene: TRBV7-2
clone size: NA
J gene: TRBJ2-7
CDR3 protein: CASSLEGDRGHEQYF

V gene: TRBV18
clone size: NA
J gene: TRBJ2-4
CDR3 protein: CASSNSQGPGLLAKNIQYF

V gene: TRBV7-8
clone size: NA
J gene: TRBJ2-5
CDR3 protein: CASRDRGGVETQYF

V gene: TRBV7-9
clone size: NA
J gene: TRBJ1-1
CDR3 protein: CASSLIRSTNTEAFF

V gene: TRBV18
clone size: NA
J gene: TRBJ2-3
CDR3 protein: CASSRDTSTDTQYF

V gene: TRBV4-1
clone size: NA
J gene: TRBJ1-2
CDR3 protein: CASSQGVDRKYYGYTF

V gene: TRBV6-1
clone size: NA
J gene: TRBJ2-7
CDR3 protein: CASSGVAGRHSYEQYF

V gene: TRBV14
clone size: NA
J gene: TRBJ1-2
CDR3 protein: CASSQVPGQSYGYTF

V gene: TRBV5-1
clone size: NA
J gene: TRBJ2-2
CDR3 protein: CASSVDSGGTGELFF

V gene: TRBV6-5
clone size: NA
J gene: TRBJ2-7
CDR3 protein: CASSSGTGGHEQYF

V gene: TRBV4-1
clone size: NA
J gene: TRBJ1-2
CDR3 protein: CASSQVIVSNGYTF

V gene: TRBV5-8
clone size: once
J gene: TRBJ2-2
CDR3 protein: CASRHIGVRYTGELFF

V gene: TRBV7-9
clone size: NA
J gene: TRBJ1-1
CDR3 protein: CASSPGSNTEAFF

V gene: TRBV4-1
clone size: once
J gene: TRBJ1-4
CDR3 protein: CASSGGGTGWEKLFF

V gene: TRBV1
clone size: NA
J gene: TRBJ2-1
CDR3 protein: CTRTFEATRGGAFTIYNEQFF

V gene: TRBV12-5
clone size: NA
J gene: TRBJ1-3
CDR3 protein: CASADTGGLSGNTIYF

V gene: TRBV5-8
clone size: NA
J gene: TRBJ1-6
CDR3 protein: CASSVIEDSPLHF

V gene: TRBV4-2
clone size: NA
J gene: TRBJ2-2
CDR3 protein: CASSQLAGANTGELFF

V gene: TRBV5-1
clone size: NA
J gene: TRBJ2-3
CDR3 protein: CASSPYPGTAGDTQYF

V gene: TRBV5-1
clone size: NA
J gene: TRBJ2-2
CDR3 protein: CASSLGGAGTGELFF

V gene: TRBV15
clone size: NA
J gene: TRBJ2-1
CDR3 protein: CATSEQHNEQFF

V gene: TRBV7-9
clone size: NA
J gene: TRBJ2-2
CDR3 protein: CASSLAYGLENTGELFF

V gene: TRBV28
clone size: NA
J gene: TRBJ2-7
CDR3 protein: CASSSTGPYEQYF

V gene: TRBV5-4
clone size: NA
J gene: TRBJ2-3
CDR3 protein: CASSLPGQGATDTQYF

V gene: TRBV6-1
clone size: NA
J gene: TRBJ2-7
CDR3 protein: CASSLLLGQYF

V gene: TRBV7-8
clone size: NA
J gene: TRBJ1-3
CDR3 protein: CASSYDGAPFGTIYF

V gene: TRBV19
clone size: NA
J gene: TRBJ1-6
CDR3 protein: CASSPDPASSYNSPLHF

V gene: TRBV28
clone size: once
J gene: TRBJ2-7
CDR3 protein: CASSALGKQYF